Below, 30 T cell receptor beta chains from the same sample are listed, as sequenced in a study of blood T cells in healthy people across ages. A sample-barcoded 5' primer and a J-beta primer mix were used in a second PCR of about 7 to 12 cycles. TCRdb independently ran MiXCR on the 5' RACE reads; one entry per CDR3 protein. The data show around 900,000 distinct CDR3 sequences, just over 50% seen once. The sample was blood. These receptors all stem from a woman aged 55-69 years in good health.

This clonotype showed up just a few times. The V and J genes are TRBV5-6 and TRBJ1-5; TRBD1 matches 10 bases. With V trimmed by 3 bases and J by 2 bases, 2 bases remained unmatched. This CDR3 is 15 amino acids long. Per the germline V gene, CDR1 is SGHDT and CDR2 is YYEEEE. The CDR3 coding sequence is TGTGCCAGCAGCTGGGGGACAGGGGGCAATCAGCCCCAGCATTTT. Protein sequence: CASSWGTGGNQPQHF.

This clonotype was detected only once. The junction departs from the called germline gene at one end, perhaps through a read error. The J gene is TRBJ2-5, the V gene TRBV2; D might be TRBD2 (6 bases). Germline CDR1 is SNHLY and CDR2 is FYNNEI. The CDR3 totals 12 residues. The CDR3 DNA reads as TGTGCCGGCAGCCGCTGGTCGCGGGATAAGTACTTC. It encodes CAGSRWSRDKYF. Based on the CDR3 plus reference TRBV2 and TRBJ2-5, the full variable domain is EPEVTQTPSHQVTQMGQEVILRCVPISNHLYFYWYRQILGQKVEFLVSFYNNEISEKSEIFDDQFSVERPDGSNFTLKIRSTKLEDSAMYFCAGSRWSRDKYFGPGTRLLVL.

The chain has TRBV4-1 and TRBJ2-7, with D perhaps matching TRBD1 (6 bases). The CDR3 is made up of 15 amino acids. Germline CDR1 and CDR2: MGHRA and YSYEKL. Trimming pared 4 bases from V and 5 bases from J, leaving 18 bases between. CDR3 in DNA: TGCGCCAGCAGCCCGTATATCACTACAGGGAACGAGCAGTACTTC. It codes for CASSPYITTGNEQYF.

The chain employs TRBV28 and TRBJ1-2; D is possibly TRBD1 (5 bases). Between the trimmed V and J ends, which lost 9 bases and 3 bases, there was a span of 11 bases. Germline V gives CDR1 MDHEN, CDR2 SYDVKM. The CDR3 loop spans 12 amino acids. The CDR3 DNA is TGTGCCAGTGACGCGGGGGACTATGGCTACACCTTC. Its protein product is CASDAGDYGYTF.

The chain has TRBV20-1 and TRBJ2-1, with 7 bases fitting TRBD2. J gave up 6 bases and V 4 bases, and 6 bases lay outside the gene matches. Germline V gene lookup returns CDR1 DFQATT and CDR2 SNEGSKA (reference sequence). The CDR3 loop spans 13 amino acids. The CDR3 coding sequence is TGCAGTGCTAACCCGACTAGCACCAATGAGCAGTTCTTC. This sequence encodes CSANPTSTNEQFF.

The V gene is TRBV9, the J gene TRBJ2-5; unclear D gene. V was cut by 0 bases and J by 1 base, with 7 bases left in between. Germline CDR1 and CDR2: SGDLS and YYNGEE. CDR3 length: 14 amino acids. The CDR3 sequence: CASSVGPTQETQYF. The CDR3 nucleotides read TGTGCCAGCAGCGTAGGGCCTACCCAAGAGACCCAGTACTTC.

This clonotype was observed a handful of times. This rearrangement joins TRBV28 to TRBJ1-2; D unclear. Germline-derived CDR1 and CDR2 are MDHEN and SYDVKM. Trimming shortened V by 0 bases and J by 2 bases, and 1 base separated the two germline ends. The CDR3 spans 12 residues. The CDR3 reads CASSLWNYGYTF. CDR3 DNA: TGTGCCAGCAGTTTATGGAACTATGGCTACACCTTC.

The chain is built from TRBV6-5 and TRBJ2-4; a weak D match, TRBD1 (5 bases). V gave up 10 bases and J gave up 0 bases, with 10 bases separating them. The length of the CDR3 is 13 residues. Germline-derived CDR1 and CDR2 are MNHEY and SVGAGI. The CDR3 sequence: CATQGRAKNIQYF. The CDR3 DNA reads as TGTGCCACCCAGGGCAGAGCCAAAAACATTCAGTACTTC.

This clonotype was observed a handful of times. The rearrangement links TRBV9 to TRBJ1-6; TRBD1 is a possible D gene (6 bases). V lost 0 bases to trimming and J lost 5 bases, with 15 bases between them. Germline lookup yields CDR1 SGDLS and CDR2 YYNGEE. The CDR3 length is 17 residues. The CDR3 nucleotides read TGTGCCAGCAGCGTAGGTGCCAGGGGACTGGATAATTCACCCCTCCACTTT. Its translation: CASSVGARGLDNSPLHF.

This clonotype was counted a few times. V and J are TRBV28 and TRBJ2-1; weak D call: TRBD2 (6 bases). Per germline, CDR1 MDHEN and CDR2 SYDVKM. The germline V and J ends were trimmed by 8 bases and 5 bases, with 16 bases remaining between them. CDR3 length equals 14 residues. The CDR3: CASAVVGGDNEQFF. The CDR3 nucleotides read TGTGCCAGCGCCGTCGTCGGGGGTGACAATGAGCAGTTCTTC. The full variable domain, its missing parts supplied by reference TRBV28 and TRBJ2-1, is DVKVTQSSRYLVKRTGEKVFLECVQDMDHENMFWYRQDPGLGLRLIYFSYDVKMKEKGDIPEGYSVSREKKERFSLILESASTNQTSMYLCASAVVGGDNEQFFGPGTRLTVL.

The chain is built from TRBV20-1 and TRBJ1-2; D gene uncertain. The CDR3 sequence is 14 residues long. Germline CDR1 and CDR2: DFQATT and SNEGSKA (reference sequence). The V end lost 0 bases, the J end lost 2 bases, and 10 bases lay between the germline ends. This chain's CDR3 is CSARDLSENYGYTF. CDR3 nucleotides: TGCAGTGCTAGAGATCTTTCAGAAAACTATGGCTACACCTTC.

This clonotype appeared a few times. This chain joins TRBV11-2 and TRBJ1-1; D gene ambiguous. CDR1 is SGHAT and CDR2 is FQNNGV in the germline V gene. The CDR3 runs 14 residues. V was trimmed by 10 bases and J by 2 bases, leaving 17 bases between them. The DNA for the CDR3 is TGTGCCACCCAATCGAAGTGGGGTAACACTGAAGCTTTCTTT. Protein: CATQSKWGNTEAFF.

This clonotype appeared a few times. In nucleotides, the CDR3 is TGTGCCAGCAGCTTAGGGGGTTTAGGGTACGAGCAGTACTTC. It encodes CASSLGGLGYEQYF. V is TRBV7-2 and J is TRBJ2-7; D not resolved. Trimming removed 1 base at V and 4 bases at J, with 11 bases between. The CDR3 has 14 amino acids. The germline CDR1 and CDR2 sequences are SGHTA and FQGNSA.

The J gene is TRBJ1-5, the V gene TRBV5-8; D remains unclear. CDR1 is SGHTS and CDR2 is YDEGEE in the germline V gene. This CDR3 region has 15 residues. V was shortened by 0 bases and J by 4 bases, with 11 bases between the two germline ends. This CDR3 is CASSLGETRNQPQHF. The CDR3 nucleotides read TGTGCCAGCAGCTTGGGGGAGACTAGAAATCAGCCCCAGCATTTT.

V and J are TRBV10-3 and TRBJ2-1; 8 bases are shared with TRBD1. The J call may be faulty, since TRBJ2-7 better matches the DNA end. The CDR3 runs 14 residues. CDR1 is ENHRY and CDR2 is SYGVKD in the germline V gene. The CDR3 here is CAISGQGHYNEQYF. CDR3 nucleotides: TGTGCCATCAGTGGACAGGGGCACTACAATGAGCAGTACTTC.

In this sample, this clonotype turned up a few times. This chain uses TRBV4-3 with TRBJ2-5; the match to TRBD1 covers 12 bases. Germline-derived CDR1 and CDR2 are LGHNA and YSLEER. V lost 3 bases and J lost 5; bases outside the gene matches: 1. CDR3 length: 14 residues. For the CDR3, the DNA is TGCGCCAGCAGCCACGGGACAGGGGGCGAGACCCAGTACTTC. It encodes CASSHGTGGETQYF.

This rearrangement joins TRBV7-2 to TRBJ2-1; 8 bases agree with TRBD1. The CDR3 has 16 amino acids. Germline CDR1 and CDR2: SGHTA and FQGNSA. Losses at the gene ends were 2 bases for V and 7 bases for J; bases not matched to a gene: 10. CDR3 amino acids: CASSLWVGQGANEQFF. The CDR3 nucleotides are TGTGCCAGCAGCTTATGGGTAGGTCAGGGGGCAAATGAGCAGTTCTTC.

This clonotype showed up just once. This chain uses TRBV20-1 with TRBJ2-3; 8 positions match TRBD2. V lost 6 bases and J lost 3; bases outside the gene matches: 5. The CDR3 consists of 13 residues. CDR1 is DFQATT and CDR2 is SNEGSKA in the germline V gene (reference sequence). The chain's CDR3 is CSATGLVTDTQYF. CDR3 nucleotides: TGCAGTGCGACGGGACTAGTGACAGATACGCAGTATTTT.

V is TRBV7-2 and J is TRBJ2-7, with 11 bases lining up with TRBD2. The CDR3 is made up of 16 amino acids. V trimming: 4 bases; J trimming: 4 bases; junction bases outside the gene matches: 9. Germline V gene data show CDR1 as SGHTA and CDR2 as FQGNSA. The CDR3 DNA reads TGTGCCAGCAGCTCGGGCCTAGCGGGAGGAACATACGAGCAGTACTTC. Residues: CASSSGLAGGTYEQYF.

This chain connects TRBV3-1 to TRBJ2-5; no clear D. Judging by the DNA end, TRBJ2-7 fits better; the J call may be wrong. Per the germline V gene, CDR1 is LGHDT and CDR2 is YNNKEL (reference sequence). This CDR3 is 12 amino acids long. CDR3 sequence: CASSQVTSEQYF. CDR3 DNA: TGTGCCAGCAGCCAAGTTACTTCCGAGCAGTACTTC.

The V call is TRBV20-1, the J call TRBJ2-7, with 7 bases that match TRBD2. V lost 3 bases to trimming and J lost 2 bases; unmatched junction nucleotides: 7. The germline CDR1 and CDR2 sequences are DFQATT and SNEGSKA (reference sequence). The CDR3 covers 14 residues. In DNA, the CDR3 is TGCAGTGCTAGTCCCCTAGCGGAGACCTACGAGCAGTACTTC. Translating it yields CSASPLAETYEQYF.

V usage is TRBV7-9 and J usage is TRBJ1-6; 8 nucleotides line up with TRBD1. The junction had 15 bases not matched to a gene; V was cut back by 5 bases and J by 6 bases. CDR3 size: 18 residues. Germline loops: CDR1 SEHNR, CDR2 FQNEAQ (reference sequence). The CDR3 here is CASSPDRVRAVLNSPLHF. CDR3 nucleotide sequence: TGTGCCAGCAGCCCGGACAGGGTTCGAGCGGTCCTTAATTCACCCCTCCACTTT.

The chain is built from TRBV5-4 and TRBJ2-1, with TRBD2 matching 10 bases. V gave up 0 bases and J gave up 9 bases; unmatched junction bases: 6. This CDR3 contains 15 residues. The germline V gene has CDR1 SGHNT and CDR2 YYREEE (reference sequence). CDR3 protein: CASSLEAGGPFEQFF. The CDR3, as DNA: TGTGCCAGCAGCTTGGAAGCGGGAGGGCCGTTTGAGCAGTTCTTC.

The sample holds one count of this clonotype. This sequence joins TRBV12-5 and TRBJ2-1; D is ambiguous. Trimming shortened V by 6 bases and J by 7 bases, and 7 bases separated the two germline ends. Germline assignment: CDR1 LGHNT and CDR2 FRNRAP. This CDR3 is 11 amino acids long. The CDR3 DNA follows: TGTGCTAGTGGGCCCAGGAATGAGCAGTTCTTC. It specifies CASGPRNEQFF.

The chain carries TRBV6-5 and TRBJ2-1, with D perhaps matching TRBD2 (5 bases). The germline gives CDR1 MNHEY, CDR2 SVGAGI. The CDR3 length is 13 residues. Trimming removed 3 bases at V and 9 bases at J, with 12 bases between. CDR3 DNA sequence: TGTGCCAGCAGTTATAGCGTCGCTTCTGAGCAGTTCTTC. The encoded protein is CASSYSVASEQFF.

J is TRBJ2-7 and V is TRBV28, with 7 bases identical to TRBD2. Germline V CDR1 and CDR2: MDHEN, SYDVKM. The CDR3 sequence is 15 residues long. V trimming: 6 bases; J trimming: 0 bases; junction bases outside the gene matches: 8. The DNA for the CDR3 is TGTGCCAGCAGCACACCAGCGGGACTCTCCTACGAGCAGTACTTC. It is translated as CASSTPAGLSYEQYF.

This chain connects TRBV29-1 to TRBJ2-7; D tentatively fits TRBD1 or TRBD2 (6 bases each). There are 14 residues in the CDR3. Per germline, CDR1 SQVTM and CDR2 ANQGSEA. The ends were cut back, 0 bases at V and 5 bases at J, with 14 bases in the middle. CDR3 in amino acids: CSVEDSRGGDEQYF. The CDR3 nucleotides are TGCAGCGTTGAAGATTCCAGGGGAGGTGACGAGCAGTACTTC.

J is TRBJ2-7 and V is TRBV7-9, with unresolved D. CDR3 length equals 12 residues. In germline, CDR1 is SEHNR, CDR2 FQNEAQ (reference sequence). Trimming pared 5 bases from V and 5 bases from J, leaving 10 bases between. The CDR3 region is CASSPWQDEQYF. The CDR3 coding sequence is TGTGCCAGCAGCCCCTGGCAGGACGAGCAGTACTTC.

The rearrangement links TRBV20-1 to TRBJ2-1; no clear D gene. The CDR3 has 14 residues. CDR1 DFQATT and CDR2 SNEGSKA come from the germline V gene (reference sequence). Deletions cut 7 bases from V and 3 bases from J, with 16 bases between. In DNA form, the CDR3 reads TGCAGTGGCAGAAGGCTAGGAGACTACAATGAGCAGTTCTTC. Amino acid sequence: CSGRRLGDYNEQFF.

The chain couples TRBV7-6 to TRBJ2-7; no clear D. CDR3 length equals 12 residues. Per germline, CDR1 SGHVS and CDR2 FNYEAQ. V gave up 3 bases and J gave up 2 bases, with 5 bases separating them. The CDR3 loop reads CASSFDAYEQYF. DNA for the CDR3: TGTGCCAGCAGCTTCGACGCCTACGAGCAGTACTTC. The full variable domain, completed using reference TRBV7-6 and TRBJ2-7, is GAGVSQSPRYKVTKRGQDVALRCDPISGHVSLYWYRQALGQGPEFLTYFNYEAQQDKSGLPNDRFSAERPEGSISTLTIQRTEQRDSAMYRCASSFDAYEQYFGPGTRLTVT.